This TCR beta chain was profiled in a study of early T cells in non-severe SARS-CoV-2 infection. Background on the study: The authors sequenced bulk RNA from unsorted whole blood, leaving chains unpaired.

Germline assignment: CDR1 MNHEY and CDR2 SMNVEV (reference sequence). The CDR3 totals 17 residues. V dropped 5 bases and J dropped 1; count of bases not matched to a gene: 10. Individually, cDNA molecules had unique molecular identifiers attached to them. TCRdb re-derived calls from the 5' RACE reads in MiXCR, one entry per CDR3 protein. The table records around 92,000 distinct CDR3 sequences, roughly 11% of them present only once. This clonotype was found many times. This clonotype was obtained from an adult who was a healthcare worker with PCR-confirmed SARS-CoV-2 infection or an uninfected control (not recorded which). The chain links TRBV27 to TRBJ1-2, with 10 nucleotides matching TRBD1. Sequencing was carried out using whole blood. Written as DNA, the CDR3 is TGTGCCAGCAGTCGTAGGTCGGGACAGGGGTATAACTATGGCTACACCTTC. Protein: CASSRRSGQGYNYGYTF.